This TCR beta chain emerged from a study of control samples from healthy donors and cancer patients. Germline CDR1 is DFQATT and CDR2 is SNEGSKA (reference sequence). The CDR3 has 15 residues. Deletions cut 3 bases from V and 2 bases from J, with 15 bases between. Clones were sequenced by immunoSEQ multiplex PCR, and TCRdb holds only the in-frame ones, with some missing. The table shows under 70,000 clones, with roughly 95% occurring only once. Sequenced input: blood. The gene calls are TRBV20-1 and TRBJ2-3; D remains ambiguous. The origin of this receptor is a young woman in good health. CDR3 sequence: CSASVHRSATDTQYF. In DNA, the CDR3 is TGCAGTGCTAGTGTTCATCGGTCGGCCACAGATACGCAGTATTTT.